This T cell receptor beta chain came from a study of monozygotic twins with inflammatory bowel disease. Donors gave about 2.5 ml of blood apiece. The CDR3 runs to 15 residues. Germline CDR1 and CDR2: SGHRS and YFSETQ. There were eight separate reactions per sample in which cDNA was made. Molecular identifiers with 6-nucleotide sample barcodes were added during cDNA synthesis via template switching. TCRdb reprocessed the 5' RACE reads, with one entry per CDR3 protein and no DNA. The sample has under 130,000 distinct CDR3 sequences, and its top ten clones hold under 2.5%. The rearrangement links TRBV5-1 to TRBJ2-1; the D call of TRBD1 rests on TCRdb alone, since no DNA is present to check it. The specimen was blood. This receptor was taken from a human donor with ulcerative colitis or Crohn's disease, or a healthy co-twin of an affected twin (not recorded which). The CDR3 loop reads CASKPGVGSYNEQFF.